The T cell receptor (beta chain) described here comes from a study of T cell therapy after organ transplantation. About the research overall: T cells were expanded 2 to 3 weeks with 30 CMV class I/II epitopes. The study, taken as a whole, reports: Low CD8+ T cell yield possibly reduced coverage, hiding nonresponder expansions. Minimal repertoire change after therapy followed marked pretherapy expansions in nonresponders.

The data were produced by immunoSEQ multiplex PCR, yet TCRdb's version contains in-frame clones alone and is incomplete. The sample yields 44,000 or so clones, less than 95% seen once. Notes on this clone: The antigen is not known.

The ends were cut back, 10 bases at V and 1 base at J, with 7 bases in the middle. CDR1 and CDR2 from the germline V gene are SEHNR and FQNEAQ (reference sequence). The CDR3 contains 11 residues. The sequence came from a human patient who had received a solid organ transplant and had CMV disease. The V call is TRBV7-9, the J call TRBJ1-1; no clear D. The starting material was CD8+ T cells from blood, obtained before autologous CMV-specific T cell therapy. CDR3: CATEENTEAFF. The CDR3 bases are TGTGCCACGGAGGAGAACACTGAAGCTTTCTTT.